The sequence of this T cell receptor (beta chain) was determined in a study of preoperative IRX-2 immunotherapy in early breast cancer (dated by TCRdb to between 2018 and 2020). On this clone itself: Its target antigen remains unknown. Base qualities were left out, and no much larger clone turns up one base away.

Taken with the paper, the label for treatment or condition translates to: preoperative locoregional IRX-2 cytokine immunotherapy. The samples were obtained from a phase Ib study that tested preoperative, locoregional IRX-2 cytokine immunotherapy designed to prime immune responses. Patients with early-stage breast cancer who were given IRX-2 before surgery served as donors. Receptors were amplified or captured by the immunoSEQ multiplex PCR assay. TCRdb limited this immuneACCESS table to in-frame rearrangements with V and J called. A share of clones is missing; checked studies link under half to unresolved V genes, and the rest is unexplained. Present in this sample are about 89,000 clones, approximately 90% of which were seen just once. The ten largest clones capture 2% to 2.5% of the sample. The germline V gene provides CDR1 SGHRS and CDR2 YFSETQ. The CDR3 numbers 14 residues from cysteine through phenylalanine. Solely the CDR3 DNA is kept, with 42 bases framed from the first base. Trimming removed 7 bases from V and 4 bases from J, leaving 16 bases between the germline ends.

The sequenced sample was tumor tissue, obtained after IRX-2 immunotherapy. This clonotype originated in a human donor with breast cancer. The chain was built from TRBV5-1 and TRBJ2-3, with no confident D gene call. The CDR3 is CASWADGFSDTQYF. The nucleotides read TGCGCCAGCTGGGCGGATGGTTTCTCAGATACGCAGTATTTT. Full variable domain (CDR3 extended with the reference TRBV5-1 and TRBJ2-3 proteins): KAGVTQTPRYLIKTRGQQVTLSCSPISGHRSVSWYQQTPGQGLQFLFEYFSETQRNKGNFPGRFSGRQFSNSRSEMNVSTLELGDSALYLCASWADGFSDTQYFGPGTRLTVL.